This T cell receptor beta chain comes out of a study of cytomegalovirus exposure and HLA in healthy donors. Each donor was healthy, and each was a bone marrow donor. A single count supports this clone. What it binds is not known. The PCR used 60 Vbeta and 13 Jbeta primers. Assay: immunoSEQ multiplex PCR; the TCRdb copy retains only in-frame clones and omits some. The table lists 150,000 to 200,000 clones, roughly 74% of them singletons. Study findings and constraints: In a later analysis, TCR beta V- and J-gene trimming showed a link to a missense DCLRE1C variant.

The CDR3 runs 14 residues. Germline CDR1 is SGHAT and CDR2 is FQNNGV. V lost 6 bases and J lost 2, with 11 bases in between. Sequences were obtained from PBMCs. The gene calls are TRBV11-2 and TRBJ2-1; D might be TRBD2 (5 bases). This clonotype was obtained from a woman in her twenties or thirties in good health and CMV-seropositive. As DNA, the CDR3 is TGTGCCAGCAGTCCTCGGCGGGCCTACAATGAGCAGTTCTTC. Amino acid sequence: CASSPRRAYNEQFF.